This T cell receptor (beta chain) was retrieved from a study of blood T cell repertoires in COVID-19. Study-wide background: Recovered participants had two consecutive negative NP/OP PCR tests, healthcare professional clearance, or symptom resolution.

Authors' data handling: Estimates of nucleated cell counts were drawn from the amplification of reference gene primers. Assay: immunoSEQ multiplex PCR; the TCRdb copy retains only in-frame clones and omits some. The DNA gave D and trimming, while V, J and clone size come from that table. The sample contains 300,000 to 450,000 clones, about 87% of which appear only once. V lost 9 bases, J lost 4 bases, and 10 bases stayed unmatched. The CDR3 extends over 14 amino acids. Germline V gene lookup returns CDR1 SNHLY and CDR2 FYNNEI. Those who participated ranged in age from about 18 to 95 years and resided in around 22 US areas.

Sequenced sample: PBMCs or T cells enriched from blood (not recorded which). The rearrangement links TRBV2 to TRBJ2-7, with 9 bases that match TRBD1. This TCR was sampled from a man aged 35-49 years in a cohort exposed to, infected with or recovered from COVID-19 (not recorded which). The CDR3 region is CARNAGTGMYEQYF. In DNA form, the CDR3 reads TGTGCCAGAAACGCCGGGACAGGGATGTACGAGCAGTACTTC. Together with reference TRBV2 and TRBJ2-7, the CDR3 gives the full variable domain: EPEVTQTPSHQVTQMGQEVILRCVPISNHLYFYWYRQILGQKVEFLVSFYNNEISEKSEIFDDQFSVERPDGSNFTLKIRSTKLEDSAMYFCARNAGTGMYEQYFGPGTRLTVT.